This TCR beta chain was sequenced for a study of a mutant IDH1 vaccine in newly diagnosed glioma. Study-level background: Investigators started vaccination 4-6 weeks after radiotherapy alone, or with temozolomide cycles.

General study points: Shifts in the top peripheral T cell clonotypes seemed unrelated to pseudoprogression. Vaccination induced immune responses in about 92% of patients.

CDR3 length: 15 amino acids. CDR1 KGHSH and CDR2 LQKENI come from the germline V gene. V lost 3 bases, J lost 3 bases, and 15 bases lay in between. The time point here: week 35, safety follow-up. Every vaccination contained 300 ug of the mutant IDH1 20-mer peptide and was paired with topical imiquimod. Donor diagnoses consisted of new WHO grade 3 or 4 IDH1-mutant, ATRX-lost astrocytomas. Details on this clone: As yet, its antigen is unknown.

Generated by immunoSEQ multiplex PCR, the TCRdb table keeps only in-frame clones and is missing some. Here the sample spans some 42,000 clones, about 83% being singletons. The V gene is TRBV18, the J gene TRBJ2-7; D possibly matches TRBD1 or TRBD2 (5 bases each). Material: PBMCs, obtained from a glioma patient whose treatment included an IDH1 peptide vaccine. The receptor's source is a woman aged 45-65 years with glioma. In nucleotides, the CDR3 is TGTGCCAGCTCACCGCCGGGGACCTCTGGCTACGAGCAGTACTTC. It is translated as CASSPPGTSGYEQYF.